A single sample gave rise to the 29 T cell receptor beta chains below, sequenced in a study of shared clonotypes between healthy human individuals. Assay used: immunoSEQ multiplex PCR; TCRdb lists only in-frame clones, some missing. This table holds under 600,000 clones, just over 75% found once. Sequences were obtained from PBMCs. These TCRs come from a woman in her 40s in good health. Some clones in this sample may be carry-over from other donors' samples.

This chain joins TRBV30 and TRBJ2-2; weak D call: TRBD1 (5 bases). The CDR3 contains 15 residues. The ends were cut back, 0 bases at V and 4 bases at J, with 12 bases in the middle. Looked up from germline, CDR1 is GTSNPN and CDR2 is SVGIG (reference sequence). DNA of the CDR3: TGTGCCTGGAGTGTTTCAGGGTTTGGCACCGGGGAGCTGTTTTTT. Translation: CAWSVSGFGTGELFF.

The DNA for the CDR3 is TGTGCCAGCAGCGCGGCTGCACGGAGCACAGATACGCAGTATTTT. Amino acids: CASSAAARSTDTQYF. This rearrangement joins TRBV9 to TRBJ2-3; the D is unclear. Trimming took off 3 bases at V and 0 bases at J, with 11 bases between the two ends. The CDR3 totals 15 residues. Germline values: CDR1 SGDLS, CDR2 YYNGEE.

A single count supports this clone. Different DNA sequences within this sample yield the same CDR3. V usage is TRBV28 and J usage is TRBJ2-1; D remains unclear. This CDR3 contains 12 residues. Germline V gene sequence: CDR1 MDHEN, CDR2 SYDVKM. The germline V and J ends were trimmed by 7 bases and 0 bases, with 4 bases remaining between them. CDR3 bases: TGTGCCAGCACTGGCTCCTACAATGAGCAGTTCTTC. Its translation: CASTGSYNEQFF. Combining the CDR3 with reference TRBV28 and TRBJ2-1 gives the whole variable domain DVKVTQSSRYLVKRTGEKVFLECVQDMDHENMFWYRQDPGLGLRLIYFSYDVKMKEKGDIPEGYSVSREKKERFSLILESASTNQTSMYLCASTGSYNEQFFGPGTRLTVL.

Remarks on this clone: At the DNA level, this CDR3 is encoded by other sequences in the same sample as well. V usage is TRBV5-1 and J usage is TRBJ2-3, with D possibly TRBD2 on 5 matching bases. V gave up 0 bases and J gave up 2 bases, with 7 bases separating them. The germline gives CDR1 SGHRS, CDR2 YFSETQ. CDR3 length: 14 amino acids. CDR3 sequence (DNA): TGCGCCAGCAGCTTGGAGGACTCCACAGATACGCAGTATTTT. Amino acids: CASSLEDSTDTQYF.

The V gene is TRBV2, the J gene TRBJ2-5, with 8 positions matching TRBD1. There are 18 residues in the CDR3. J gave up 2 bases and V 6 bases, and 17 bases lay outside the gene matches. Per the germline V gene, CDR1 is SNHLY and CDR2 is FYNNEI. The CDR3 region is CASSATGGVVEWQETQYF. The CDR3 DNA is TGTGCCAGCAGCGCTACAGGGGGAGTAGTGGAATGGCAAGAGACCCAGTACTTC.

The V gene is TRBV7-6, the J gene TRBJ2-3, with a weak D call TRBD1 (6 bases). This CDR3 has 15 amino acids. Germline V gene lookup returns CDR1 SGHVS and CDR2 FNYEAQ. V lost 1 base and J 1 base, leaving 9 bases between the germline ends. The chain's CDR3 is CASSLGQVRTDTQYF. The CDR3 DNA reads TGTGCCAGCAGCTTAGGACAGGTTCGCACAGATACGCAGTATTTT.

The chain employs TRBV25-1 and TRBJ2-7, with no clear D. CDR1 is MGHDK and CDR2 is SYGVNS in the germline V gene. V was shortened by 5 bases and J by 5 bases, with 7 bases between the two germline ends. This CDR3 region has 11 residues. The DNA for the CDR3 is TGTGCCAGCAGTCATGCAGACGAGCAGTACTTC. It encodes CASSHADEQYF.

This clone appeared many times. The rearrangement links TRBV11-2 to TRBJ2-1; 13 positions match TRBD2. With V trimmed by 2 bases and J by 4 bases, 2 bases remained unmatched. The CDR3 is made up of 16 amino acids. The germline CDR1 and CDR2 sequences are SGHAT and FQNNGV. DNA of the CDR3: TGTGCCAGCAGCTTAATGGGACTAGCGGGGTACAATGAGCAGTTCTTC. Translating gives CASSLMGLAGYNEQFF.

The J gene is TRBJ2-5, the V gene TRBV4-2; D ambiguous. CDR1 and CDR2 (germline): LGHNA, YNFKEQ. Trimming took off 0 bases at V and 5 bases at J, with 19 bases between the two ends. The CDR3 runs 17 residues. DNA of the CDR3: TGTGCCAGCAGCCAAGAATCGGGCAGTTCGCCTTGGGAGACCCAGTACTTC. Its translation: CASSQESGSSPWETQYF.

This clone was seen a single time. The rearrangement uses TRBV11-2 and TRBJ2-7; 7 positions agree with TRBD2. Per the germline V gene, CDR1 is SGHAT and CDR2 is FQNNGV. The CDR3 consists of 16 residues. V lost 1 base to trimming and J lost 0 bases; unmatched junction nucleotides: 6. The CDR3 is CASSLVLAGSSYEQYF. The CDR3 DNA reads TGTGCCAGCAGCTTAGTATTAGCGGGTAGCTCCTACGAGCAGTACTTC.

This clone was found once. The V call is TRBV7-2, the J call TRBJ2-1; the D gene is possibly TRBD2 (5 bases). Germline V gives CDR1 SGHTA, CDR2 FQGNSA. The V end was cut by 5 bases, the J end by 15 bases, with 17 bases between. This CDR3 is 12 amino acids long. CDR3 bases: TGTGCCAGCAGCCCCCCCGAGGGTGTCCCGTTCTTC. This gives the protein CASSPPEGVPFF. Full variable domain (rest looked up from reference TRBV7-2 and TRBJ2-1): GAGVSQSPSNKVTEKGKDVELRCDPISGHTALYWYRQSLGQGLEFLIYFQGNSAPDKSGLPSDRFSAERTGGSVSTLTIQRTQQEDSAVYLCASSPPEGVPFFGPGTRLTVL.

The chain couples TRBV28 to TRBJ2-7, with 9 bases lining up with TRBD1. V shed 4 bases, J shed 3 bases, and the junction held 7 bases outside the gene matches. From germline, CDR1 is MDHEN and CDR2 SYDVKM. The CDR3 sequence is 15 residues long. CDR3 sequence (DNA): TGTGCCAGCAGTTCCCCCGGGACAGGGAGCTACGAGCAGTACTTC. Its translation: CASSSPGTGSYEQYF.

The chain has TRBV19 and TRBJ2-2, with TRBD2 matching over 8 bases. The V and J ends lost 6 bases and 2 bases, in that order; junction bases with no gene match: 2. This CDR3 region has 14 residues. Germline CDR1 reads LNHDA; CDR2 reads SQIVND (reference sequence). CDR3 bases: TGTGCCAGTAGACTAGCGGACAACACCGGGGAGCTGTTTTTT. This codes for CASRLADNTGELFF. The full variable domain, with the rest looked up from reference TRBV19 and TRBJ2-2, is DGGITQSPKYLFRKEGQNVTLSCEQNLNHDAMYWYRQDPGQGLRLIYYSQIVNDFQKGDIAEGYSVSREKKESFPLTVTSAQKNPTAFYLCASRLADNTGELFFGEGSRLTVL.

The CDR3 sequence: CASSLSRSDTQYF. The CDR3 DNA sequence: TGTGCCAGCAGCTTATCCAGATCGGATACGCAGTATTTT. This chain links TRBV7-8 with TRBJ2-3, with no clear D. Germline V gives CDR1 SGHVS, CDR2 FQNEAQ. V was cut by 2 bases and J by 6 bases, with 9 bases left in between. This CDR3 is built from 13 residues. Variable domain in full (rest from reference TRBV7-8 and TRBJ2-3): GAGVSQSPRYKVAKRGQDVALRCDPISGHVSLFWYQQALGQGPEFLTYFQNEAQLDKSGLPSDRFFAERPEGSVSTLKIQRTQQEDSAVYLCASSLSRSDTQYFGPGTRLTVL.

The chain recombines TRBV29-1 with TRBJ1-2, with 7 nucleotides matching TRBD1. Germline CDR1 is SQVTM and CDR2 is ANQGSEA. This CDR3 contains 13 residues. The CDR3 reads CATGTALDYGYTF. In DNA, the CDR3 is TGCGCTACGGGGACAGCGTTGGACTATGGCTACACCTTC.

Points on this clone: In the same sample, other DNA sequences code for this CDR3. V and J are TRBV29-1 and TRBJ2-2, with TRBD1 identical over 8 bases. J gave up 1 base and V 6 bases, and 1 base lay outside the gene matches. The germline CDR1 and CDR2 sequences are SQVTM and ANQGSEA. The CDR3 loop spans 13 amino acids. The CDR3 here is CSVDRGNTGELFF. CDR3 coding DNA: TGCAGCGTCGACAGGGGGAACACCGGGGAGCTGTTTTTT.

The chain has TRBV10-3 and TRBJ2-3; the match to TRBD1 covers 8 bases. This CDR3 comprises 15 residues. Germline CDR1 reads ENHRY; CDR2 reads SYGVKD. Trimming removed 3 bases from V and 6 bases from J; junction bases left unmatched: 8. The CDR3 DNA sequence: TGTGCCATCAGTGACCCGGGGCAGGGGGCCGATACGCAGTATTTT. Residues: CAISDPGQGADTQYF.

This sequence joins TRBV29-1 and TRBJ2-2; no reliable D call. V lost 0 bases to trimming and J lost 3 bases, with 8 bases between them. CDR1 is SQVTM and CDR2 is ANQGSEA in the germline V gene. The CDR3 covers 14 residues. CDR3 sequence reads: CSVEDRRYTGELFF. CDR3 DNA: TGCAGCGTTGAAGATCGACGGTACACCGGGGAGCTGTTTTTT.

The rearrangement joins TRBV7-9 to TRBJ1-3; a weak D match, TRBD1 (6 bases). This CDR3 is built from 16 residues. Trimming shortened V by 5 bases and J by 0 bases, and 14 bases separated the two germline ends. Germline-derived CDR1 and CDR2 are SEHNR and FQNEAQ (reference sequence). CDR3 region: CASSTSTGTSGNTIYF. Here the CDR3 DNA reads TGTGCCAGCAGCACCTCAACAGGGACCTCTGGAAACACCATATATTTT.

V is TRBV28 and J is TRBJ2-7, with 8 bases matching TRBD1. The CDR3 has 14 residues. CDR1 MDHEN and CDR2 SYDVKM come from the germline V gene. With 2 bases clipped from V and 4 bases from J, the junction kept 4 bases outside the gene matches. The CDR3 sequence: CASSLGDRGYEQYF. As DNA, the CDR3 is TGTGCCAGCAGTTTAGGAGACAGGGGTTACGAGCAGTACTTC.

J is TRBJ2-5 and V is TRBV7-3; 9 bases map to TRBD2. The trim removed 5 bases at V and 5 bases at J, leaving 6 bases unmatched. The V gene's germline CDR1 is SGHTA and CDR2 FQGTGA. The CDR3 covers 14 residues. CDR3 region: CASSPGTSFETQYF. The CDR3 coding sequence is TGTGCCAGCAGCCCCGGGACTAGCTTTGAGACCCAGTACTTC.

The chain has TRBV5-1 and TRBJ2-7; a possible D gene is TRBD1 (6 bases). V lost 4 bases and J 0 bases, leaving 14 bases between the germline ends. The CDR3 has 15 residues. Germline-derived CDR1 and CDR2 are SGHRS and YFSETQ. CDR3 nucleotide sequence: TGCGCCAGCAGCCAAAACACAGGGTCCTCCTACGAGCAGTACTTC. Protein: CASSQNTGSSYEQYF.

The V gene is TRBV27, the J gene TRBJ2-7; D not certain. This CDR3 has 13 amino acids. V shed 1 base and J shed 2 bases, with 6 bases lying between them. CDR1 is MNHEY, CDR2 SMNVEV, per germline (reference sequence). DNA for the CDR3: TGTGCCAGCAGTTTATATGGGCCCTACGAGCAGTACTTC. Its translation is CASSLYGPYEQYF.

The genes are TRBV7-2 and TRBJ1-1, with D maybe TRBD1 (5 bases). The CDR3 totals 15 residues. V was pared by 2 bases and J by 1 base, with 11 bases between. Germline V gene lookup returns CDR1 SGHTA and CDR2 FQGNSA. The DNA of the CDR3 is TGTGCCAGCAGCTTATGGGCAGGGAGGAACACTGAAGCTTTCTTT. Translating gives CASSLWAGRNTEAFF. Based on the CDR3 plus reference TRBV7-2 and TRBJ1-1, the full variable domain is GAGVSQSPSNKVTEKGKDVELRCDPISGHTALYWYRQSLGQGLEFLIYFQGNSAPDKSGLPSDRFSAERTGGSVSTLTIQRTQQEDSAVYLCASSLWAGRNTEAFFGQGTRLTVV.

The chain employs TRBV7-3 and TRBJ2-5; 8 positions match TRBD1. The assigned J gene may be wrong: the sequence end matches TRBJ2-7 better. CDR1 is SGHTA, CDR2 FQGTGA, per germline. CDR3 size: 14 residues. Written as DNA, the CDR3 is TGTGCCAGCAGCCCAGGACAGGGCTTCTACGAGCAGTACTTC. Protein: CASSPGQGFYEQYF.

The rearrangement links TRBV27 to TRBJ1-5, with D unclear. The CDR3 extends over 14 amino acids. In germline, CDR1 is MNHEY, CDR2 SMNVEV (reference sequence). V was pared by 2 bases and J by 2 bases, with 7 bases between. The DNA of the CDR3 is TGTGCCAGCAGTTTAACGGCGGGCAATCAGCCCCAGCATTTT. It codes for CASSLTAGNQPQHF.

As for this clone: Other DNA sequences of this sample code for an identical CDR3. This chain connects TRBV27 to TRBJ2-1; D gene ambiguous. Germline V gives CDR1 MNHEY, CDR2 SMNVEV (reference sequence). The CDR3 runs to 13 residues. The V gene lost 1 base and the J gene lost 7 bases, with 8 bases spanning the gap. The CDR3 sequence is CASSLFLGNEQFF. The CDR3 nucleotides are TGTGCCAGCAGTTTATTTCTGGGGAATGAGCAGTTCTTC.

The chain joins TRBV28 to TRBJ2-3; no firm D call. The CDR3 runs 17 residues. Between the trimmed V and J ends, which lost 3 bases and 3 bases, there was a span of 19 bases. The germline CDR1 and CDR2 sequences are MDHEN and SYDVKM. The CDR3 bases are TGTGCCAGCAGTTTTCTGGGCCAAACTTTCGGAACAGATACGCAGTATTTT. The encoded protein is CASSFLGQTFGTDTQYF.

Note on this clone: A far larger clone differs by one base, so this is likely a read error. The V gene is TRBV2, the J gene TRBJ1-5; no clear D. V lost 3 bases to trimming and J lost 1 base, with 4 bases between them. The germline gives CDR1 SNHLY, CDR2 FYNNEI. The CDR3 loop spans 13 amino acids. As DNA, the CDR3 is TGTGCCAGCAGTGATCTGAGCAATCAGCCCCAGCATTTT. Amino acid sequence: CASSDLSNQPQHF.